This T cell receptor beta chain is from a study of CD8+ T cells in alopecia areata. Across the whole study: Treated patients received oral tofacitinib, 5 to 10 mg twice daily. Study-wide points: Affected lesional scalp, above all in alopecia totalis/universalis, was more clonal than normal scalp.

Those with alopecia areata gave lesional scalp punch biopsies and peripheral blood. Sorted populations comprised CD4+ and CD8+ T cells obtained from PBMCs. In each case, RNA was isolated and then reverse transcribed into cDNA as the sequencing template. Some clones are missing from TCRdb's copy, which holds only in-frame ones; the method was immunoSEQ multiplex PCR. This table has about 150,000 clones, more than 40% appearing once. Note on this clone: What it recognizes is unknown.

The CDR3 has 16 amino acids. Germline V gives CDR1 MNHEY, CDR2 SVGAGI. Trimming left V 0 bases short and J 4 bases short, with 15 bases between. V and J are TRBV6-5 and TRBJ1-1; no clear D. The specimen was CD4+ T cells sorted from blood. The receptor was isolated from a human donor with alopecia areata. As DNA, the CDR3 is TGTGCCAGCAGTTACTCTTCCTGGGTAGGAGGCACTGAAGCTTTCTTT. This encodes CASSYSSWVGGTEAFF.